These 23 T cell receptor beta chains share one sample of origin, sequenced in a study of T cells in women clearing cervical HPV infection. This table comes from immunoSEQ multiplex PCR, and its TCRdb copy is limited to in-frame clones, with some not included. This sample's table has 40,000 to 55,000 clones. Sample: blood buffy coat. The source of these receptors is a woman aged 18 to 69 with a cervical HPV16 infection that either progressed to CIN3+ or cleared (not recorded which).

The CDR3 sequence is CATSRDRGPNQPQHF. The sequenced CDR3 bases are TGTGCCACCAGCAGAGATAGGGGGCCCAATCAGCCC. The gene calls are TRBV15 and TRBJ1-5, with 7 bases fitting TRBD1. The CDR3 goes on 3 residues after the read ends, and that part is filled in from the germline J gene. V lost 0 bases, J lost 3 bases, and 2 bases stayed unmatched. Germline V gene sequence: CDR1 LNHNV, CDR2 YYDKDF (reference sequence). The CDR3 is 15 residues long.

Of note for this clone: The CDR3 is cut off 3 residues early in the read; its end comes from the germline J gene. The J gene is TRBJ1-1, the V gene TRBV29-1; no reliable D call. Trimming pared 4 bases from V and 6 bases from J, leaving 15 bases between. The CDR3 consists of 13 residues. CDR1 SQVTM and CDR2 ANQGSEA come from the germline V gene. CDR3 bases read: TGCAGCGTTGCTTTACAGTATTCCGCTGAA. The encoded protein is CSVALQYSAE. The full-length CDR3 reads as CSVALQYSAEAFF.

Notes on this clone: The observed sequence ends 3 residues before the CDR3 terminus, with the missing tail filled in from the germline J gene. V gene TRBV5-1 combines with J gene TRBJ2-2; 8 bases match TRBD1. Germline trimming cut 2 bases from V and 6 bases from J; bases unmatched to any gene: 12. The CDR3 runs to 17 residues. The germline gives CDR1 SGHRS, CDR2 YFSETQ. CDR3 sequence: CASSLILWTGLSGELFF. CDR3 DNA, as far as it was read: TGCGCCAGCAGCTTAATTCTCTGGACAGGGTTATCCGGGGAG.

CDR3 protein: CASSLNRPNPYGYTF. CDR3 DNA (partial): TGTGCCAGCAGTTTAAACAGACCGAACCCCTATGGC. The chain carries TRBV28 and TRBJ1-2; D is ambiguous. The CDR3 end lies 3 residues beyond the end of the read and is filled in from the germline J gene. CDR3 length equals 15 residues. Germline values: CDR1 MDHEN, CDR2 SYDVKM. The V end was cut by 2 bases, the J end by 4 bases, with 14 bases between.

CDR3 DNA (partial): TGTGCCAGCAGTGGCCGGGACAGGGGTAATTCACCG. It encodes CASSGRDRGNSP. The entire CDR3 protein is CASSGRDRGNSPLFF. This chain uses TRBV6-1 with TRBJ2-2, with 10 nucleotides matching TRBD1. Coverage ceases 3 residues before the CDR3 finishes, and the germline J gene fills in the end. Germline CDR1 MNHNS, CDR2 SASEGT. This CDR3 comprises 15 residues.

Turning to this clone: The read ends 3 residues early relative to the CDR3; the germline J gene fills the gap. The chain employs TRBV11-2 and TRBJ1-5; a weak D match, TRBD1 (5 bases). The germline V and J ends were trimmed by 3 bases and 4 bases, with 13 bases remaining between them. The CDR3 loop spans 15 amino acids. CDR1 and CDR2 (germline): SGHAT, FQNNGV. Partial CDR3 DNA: TGTGCCAGCAGCTTTCAGGGAGGGGCTAATCAGCCC. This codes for CASSFQGGANQP. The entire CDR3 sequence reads CASSFQGGANQPQHF.

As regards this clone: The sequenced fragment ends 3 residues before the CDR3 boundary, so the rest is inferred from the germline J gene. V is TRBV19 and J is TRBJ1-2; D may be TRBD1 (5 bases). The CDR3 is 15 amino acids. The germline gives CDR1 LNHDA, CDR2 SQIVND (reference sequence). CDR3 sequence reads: CASSIAPGSTYDYTF. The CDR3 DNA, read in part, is TGTGCCAGTAGTATAGCGCCAGGGTCCACCTACGAC.

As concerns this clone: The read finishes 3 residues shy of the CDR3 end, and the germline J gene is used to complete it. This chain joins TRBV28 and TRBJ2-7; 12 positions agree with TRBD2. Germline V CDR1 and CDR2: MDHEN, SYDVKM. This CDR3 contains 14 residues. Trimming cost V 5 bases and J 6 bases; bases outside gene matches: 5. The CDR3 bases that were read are TGTGCCAGCAGTGAGACTAGCGGGGGAAGCGAG. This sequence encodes CASSETSGGSE. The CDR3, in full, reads CASSETSGGSEQYF.

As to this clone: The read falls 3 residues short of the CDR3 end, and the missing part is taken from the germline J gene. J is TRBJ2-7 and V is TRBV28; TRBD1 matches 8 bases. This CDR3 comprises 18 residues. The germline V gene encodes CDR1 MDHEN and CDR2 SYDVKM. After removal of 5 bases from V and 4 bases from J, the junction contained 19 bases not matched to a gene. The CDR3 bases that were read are TGTGCCAGCAGTGCCGGGACAGGCATTTTAATTAGGGTTTACGAG. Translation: CASSAGTGILIRVYE. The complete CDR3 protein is CASSAGTGILIRVYEQYF.

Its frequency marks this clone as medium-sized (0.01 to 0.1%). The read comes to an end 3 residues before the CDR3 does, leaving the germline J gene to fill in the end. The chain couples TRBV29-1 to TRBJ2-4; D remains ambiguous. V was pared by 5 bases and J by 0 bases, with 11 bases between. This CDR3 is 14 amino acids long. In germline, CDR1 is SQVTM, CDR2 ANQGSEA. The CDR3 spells CSVQARLAKNIQYF. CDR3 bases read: TGCAGCGTTCAGGCTCGATTAGCCAAAAACATT.

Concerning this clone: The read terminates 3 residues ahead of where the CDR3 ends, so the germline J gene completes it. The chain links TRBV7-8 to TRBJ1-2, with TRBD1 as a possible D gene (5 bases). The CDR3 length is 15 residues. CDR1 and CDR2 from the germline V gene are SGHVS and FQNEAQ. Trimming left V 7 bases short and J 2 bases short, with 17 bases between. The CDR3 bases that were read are TGTGCCAGCACCCCAGGCGACAGTTTGAACTATGGC. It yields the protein CASTPGDSLNYG. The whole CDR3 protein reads CASTPGDSLNYGYTF. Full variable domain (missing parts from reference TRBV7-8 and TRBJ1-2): GAGVSQSPRYKVAKRGQDVALRCDPISGHVSLFWYQQALGQGPEFLTYFQNEAQLDKSGLPSDRFFAERPEGSVSTLKIQRTQQEDSAVYLCASTPGDSLNYGYTFGSGTRLTVV.

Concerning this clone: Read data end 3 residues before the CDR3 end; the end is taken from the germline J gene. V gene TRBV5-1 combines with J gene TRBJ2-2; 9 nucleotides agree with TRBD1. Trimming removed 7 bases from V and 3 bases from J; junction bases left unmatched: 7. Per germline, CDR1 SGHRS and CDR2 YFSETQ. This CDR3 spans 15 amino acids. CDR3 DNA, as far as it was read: TGCGCCAGCGCAAACAGGGGGCTCGACACCGGGGAG. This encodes CASANRGLDTGE. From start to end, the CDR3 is CASANRGLDTGELFF.

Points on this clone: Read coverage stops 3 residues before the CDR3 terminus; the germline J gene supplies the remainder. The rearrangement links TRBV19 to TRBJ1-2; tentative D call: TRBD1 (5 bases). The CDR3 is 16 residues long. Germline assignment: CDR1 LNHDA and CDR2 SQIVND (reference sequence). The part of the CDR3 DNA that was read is TGTGCCAGTAGTATGGGAGCAGGGTACCGCACAGATACC. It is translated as CASSMGAGYRTDT. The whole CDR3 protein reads CASSMGAGYRTDTYTF. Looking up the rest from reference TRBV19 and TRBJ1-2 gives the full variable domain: DGGITQSPKYLFRKEGQNVTLSCEQNLNHDAMYWYRQDPGQGLRLIYYSQIVNDFQKGDIAEGYSVSREKKESFPLTVTSAQKNPTAFYLCASSMGAGYRTDTYTFGSGTRLTVV.

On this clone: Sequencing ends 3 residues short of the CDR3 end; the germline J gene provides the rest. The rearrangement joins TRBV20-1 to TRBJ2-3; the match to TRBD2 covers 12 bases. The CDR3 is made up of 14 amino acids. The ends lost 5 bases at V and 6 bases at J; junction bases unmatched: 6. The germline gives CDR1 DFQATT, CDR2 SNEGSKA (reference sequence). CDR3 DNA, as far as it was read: TGCAGTGCTCCCCTAGCGGGGGGGCTGGATACG. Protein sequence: CSAPLAGGLDT. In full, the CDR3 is CSAPLAGGLDTQYF.

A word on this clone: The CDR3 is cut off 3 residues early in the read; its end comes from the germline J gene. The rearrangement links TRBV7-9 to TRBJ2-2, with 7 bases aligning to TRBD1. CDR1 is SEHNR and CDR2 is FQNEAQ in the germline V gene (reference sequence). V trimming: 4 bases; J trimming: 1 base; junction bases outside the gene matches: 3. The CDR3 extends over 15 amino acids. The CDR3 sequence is CASSSGGLNTGELFF. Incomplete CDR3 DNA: TGTGCCAGCAGCTCAGGGGGTTTGAACACCGGGGAG.

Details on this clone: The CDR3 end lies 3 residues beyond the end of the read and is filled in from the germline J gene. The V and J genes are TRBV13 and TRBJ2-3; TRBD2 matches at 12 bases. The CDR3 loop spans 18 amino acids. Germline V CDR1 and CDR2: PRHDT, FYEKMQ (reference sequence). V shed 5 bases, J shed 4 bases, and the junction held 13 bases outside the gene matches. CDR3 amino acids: CASSGPPSGGALPDTQYF. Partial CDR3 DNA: TGTGCCAGCAGCGGCCCCCCTAGCGGGGGGGCCTTACCAGATACG.

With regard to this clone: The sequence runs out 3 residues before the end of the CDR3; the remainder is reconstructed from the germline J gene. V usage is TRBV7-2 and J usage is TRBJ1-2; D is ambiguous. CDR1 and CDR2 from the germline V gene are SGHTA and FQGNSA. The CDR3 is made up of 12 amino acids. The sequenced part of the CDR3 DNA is TGTGCCAGCAGCGCTTTGCGGGATACC. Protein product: CASSALRDT. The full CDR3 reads CASSALRDTYTF. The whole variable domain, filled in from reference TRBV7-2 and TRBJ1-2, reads GAGVSQSPSNKVTEKGKDVELRCDPISGHTALYWYRQSLGQGLEFLIYFQGNSAPDKSGLPSDRFSAERTGGSVSTLTIQRTQQEDSAVYLCASSALRDTYTFGSGTRLTVV.

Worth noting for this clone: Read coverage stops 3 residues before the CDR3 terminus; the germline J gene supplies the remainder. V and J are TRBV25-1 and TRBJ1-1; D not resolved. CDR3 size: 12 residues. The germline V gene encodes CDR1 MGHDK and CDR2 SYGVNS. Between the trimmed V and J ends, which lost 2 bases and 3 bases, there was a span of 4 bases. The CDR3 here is CASSEPDTEAFF. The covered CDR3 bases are TGTGCCAGCAGTGAACCTGACACTGAA.

CDR3 bases read: TGCAGTGCCCCGGTGGCGGGGACAGGGGGCCAA. Translation: CSAPVAGTGGQ. The complete CDR3 protein is CSAPVAGTGGQAFF. The chain uses TRBV20-1 and TRBJ1-1; 12 nucleotides match TRBD1. Read coverage stops 3 residues before the CDR3 terminus; the germline J gene supplies the remainder. The CDR3 sequence is 14 residues long. CDR1 and CDR2 from the germline V gene are DFQATT and SNEGSKA (reference sequence).

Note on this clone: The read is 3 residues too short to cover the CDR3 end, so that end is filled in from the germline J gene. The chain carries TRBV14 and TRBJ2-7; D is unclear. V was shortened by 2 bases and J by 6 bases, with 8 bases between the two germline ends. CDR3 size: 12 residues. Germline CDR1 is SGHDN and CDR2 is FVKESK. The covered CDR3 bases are TGTGCCAGCAGCCAAAGGGCTCCCGAG. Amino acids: CASSQRAPE. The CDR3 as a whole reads CASSQRAPEQYF.

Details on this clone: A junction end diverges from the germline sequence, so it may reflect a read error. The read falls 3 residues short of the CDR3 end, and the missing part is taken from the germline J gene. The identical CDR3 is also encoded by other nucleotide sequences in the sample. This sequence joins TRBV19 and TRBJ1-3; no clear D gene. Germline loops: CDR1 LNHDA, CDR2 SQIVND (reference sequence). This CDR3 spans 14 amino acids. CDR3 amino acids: CARPVGHVGNTIYF. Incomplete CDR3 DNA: TGTGCCAGACCGGTAGGGCACGTCGGAAACACG.

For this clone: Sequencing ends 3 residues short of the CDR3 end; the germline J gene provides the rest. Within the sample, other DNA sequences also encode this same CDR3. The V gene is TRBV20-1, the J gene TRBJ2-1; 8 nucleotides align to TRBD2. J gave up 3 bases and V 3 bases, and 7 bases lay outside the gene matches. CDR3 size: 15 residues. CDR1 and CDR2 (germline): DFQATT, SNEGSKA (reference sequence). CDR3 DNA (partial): TGCAGTGCTAGCACTCGGGGGGGGCTCTACAATGAG. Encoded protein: CSASTRGGLYNE. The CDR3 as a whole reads CSASTRGGLYNEQFF.

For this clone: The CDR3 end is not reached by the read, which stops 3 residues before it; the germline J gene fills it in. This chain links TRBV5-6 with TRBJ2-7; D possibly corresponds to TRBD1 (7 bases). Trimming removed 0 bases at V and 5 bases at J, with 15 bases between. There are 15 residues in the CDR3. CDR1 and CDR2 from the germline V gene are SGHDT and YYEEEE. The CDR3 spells CASSLVGGGGHEQYF. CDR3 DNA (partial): TGTGCCAGCAGCTTGGTAGGAGGGGGCGGCCACGAG.